Included here is one T cell receptor beta chain sequence, with context. The sample belongs to a study of blood T cell repertoires in COVID-19. Study in general: Sources were T cells, B-cell-depleted T cells, or PBMCs; the material itself was cDNA or gDNA.

The CDR3 contains 15 residues. Losses at the gene ends were 4 bases for V and 7 bases for J; bases not matched to a gene: 6. Original data processing: Estimation of nucleated cell counts relied on the amplification of reference gene primers. Using immunoSEQ multiplex PCR, the repertoire was profiled, and TCRdb retains in-frame clones only, with some absent. The DNA was the basis for D and trimming; V, J and clone size are from that table. The table lists about 240,000 clones, about four fifths of them singletons. This clonotype originated in a woman between 40 and 50 years old who had been exposed to COVID-19. This chain links TRBV5-3 with TRBJ2-1; TRBD2 matches 12 bases. TRBV5-3 is treated as an ORF (open reading frame) with a function not yet certain. Sequenced sample: PBMCs or T cells enriched from blood (not recorded which). The DNA for the CDR3 is TGTGCCAGAAGCGGAGGGACTAGCGGGCCAAATGAGCAGTTCTTC. Translated, it gives CARSGGTSGPNEQFF.